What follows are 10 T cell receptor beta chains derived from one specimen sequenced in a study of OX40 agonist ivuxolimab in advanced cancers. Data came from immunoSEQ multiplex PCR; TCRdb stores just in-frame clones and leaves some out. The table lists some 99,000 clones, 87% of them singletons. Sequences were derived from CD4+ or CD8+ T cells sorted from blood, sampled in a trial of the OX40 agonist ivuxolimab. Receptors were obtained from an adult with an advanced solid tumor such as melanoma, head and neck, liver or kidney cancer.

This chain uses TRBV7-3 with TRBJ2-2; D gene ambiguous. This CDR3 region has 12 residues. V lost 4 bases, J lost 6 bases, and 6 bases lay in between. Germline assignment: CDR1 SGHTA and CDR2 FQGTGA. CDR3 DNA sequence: TGTGCCAGCAGCTCCATTTCCGGGGAGCTGTTTTTT. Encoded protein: CASSSISGELFF.

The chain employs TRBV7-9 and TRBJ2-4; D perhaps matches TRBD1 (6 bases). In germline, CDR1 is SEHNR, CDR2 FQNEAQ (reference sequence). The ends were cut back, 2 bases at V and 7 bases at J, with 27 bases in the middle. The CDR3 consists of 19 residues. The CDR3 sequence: CASSLNRPLTEPQGNIQYF. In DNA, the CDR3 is TGTGCCAGCAGCTTAAATCGTCCGTTGACAGAACCCCAGGGGAACATTCAGTACTTC. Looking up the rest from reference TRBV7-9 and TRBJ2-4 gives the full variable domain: DTGVSQNPRHKITKRGQNVTFRCDPISEHNRLYWYRQTLGQGPEFLTYFQNEAQLEKSRLLSDRFSAERPKGSFSTLEIQRTEQGDSAMYLCASSLNRPLTEPQGNIQYFGAGTRLSVL.

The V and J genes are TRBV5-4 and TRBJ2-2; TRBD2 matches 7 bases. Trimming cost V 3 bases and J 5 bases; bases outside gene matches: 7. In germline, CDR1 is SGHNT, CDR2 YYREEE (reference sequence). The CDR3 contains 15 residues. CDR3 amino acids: CASSSVGGTTGELFF. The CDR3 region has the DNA TGTGCCAGCAGCTCGGTGGGGGGGACGACCGGGGAGCTGTTTTTT.

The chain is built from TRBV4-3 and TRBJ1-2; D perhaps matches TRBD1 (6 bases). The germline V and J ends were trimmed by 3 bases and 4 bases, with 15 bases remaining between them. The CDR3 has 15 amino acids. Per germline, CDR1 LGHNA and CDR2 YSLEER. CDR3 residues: CASSQKGGRAYGYTF. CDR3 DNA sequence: TGCGCCAGCAGCCAGAAGGGGGGGCGCGCCTATGGCTACACCTTC.

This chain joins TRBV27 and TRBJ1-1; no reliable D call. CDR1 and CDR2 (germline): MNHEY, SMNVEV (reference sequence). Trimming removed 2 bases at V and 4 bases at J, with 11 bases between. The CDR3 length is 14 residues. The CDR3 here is CASSLDWVATEAFF. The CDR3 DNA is TGTGCCAGCAGTTTAGATTGGGTAGCCACTGAAGCTTTCTTT.

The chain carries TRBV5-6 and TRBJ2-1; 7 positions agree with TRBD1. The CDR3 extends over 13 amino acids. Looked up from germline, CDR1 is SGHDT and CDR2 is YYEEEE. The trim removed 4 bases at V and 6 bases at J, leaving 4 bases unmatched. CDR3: CASSRTGVNEQFF. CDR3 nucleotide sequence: TGTGCCAGCAGCCGGACAGGTGTCAATGAGCAGTTCTTC.

CDR3 in amino acids: CASSSLGGGETQYF. The CDR3 DNA reads TGTGCCAGCAGCTCCTTGGGGGGGGGAGAGACCCAGTACTTC. This chain links TRBV7-7 with TRBJ2-5; 7 positions agree with TRBD2. Germline loops: CDR1 SSHAT, CDR2 FNYEAQ (reference sequence). The junction had 6 bases not matched to a gene; V was cut back by 4 bases and J by 4 bases. CDR3 size: 14 residues.

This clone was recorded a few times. In DNA, the CDR3 is TGCGCCAGCAGCTTGGCAGGGGATCAGCCCCAGCATTTT. The encoded protein is CASSLAGDQPQHF. The chain has TRBV5-1 and TRBJ1-5, with D possibly TRBD1 on 6 matching bases. Germline CDR1 SGHRS, CDR2 YFSETQ. This CDR3 comprises 13 residues. V shed 0 bases and J shed 5 bases, with 6 bases lying between them.

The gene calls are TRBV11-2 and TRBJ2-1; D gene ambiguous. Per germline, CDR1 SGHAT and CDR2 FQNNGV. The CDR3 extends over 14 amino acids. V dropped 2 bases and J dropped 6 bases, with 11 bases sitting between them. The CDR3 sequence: CASSLPPSVNEQFF. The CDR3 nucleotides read TGTGCCAGCAGCTTACCCCCCTCGGTCAATGAGCAGTTCTTC.

The CDR3 coding sequence is TGTGCCAGCAGCTTAGCGCGCACTGAAGCTTTCTTT. Translating it yields CASSLARTEAFF. V gene TRBV11-2 combines with J gene TRBJ1-1, with no clear D. There are 12 residues in the CDR3. Germline V lookup: CDR1 SGHAT, CDR2 FQNNGV. The ends were cut back, 1 base at V and 4 bases at J, with 4 bases in the middle.